A selection of T cell receptor beta chains follows, all from one sample in a study of CD8+ T cells in alopecia areata. TCRdb's copy holds only in-frame clones and misses some; the assay was immunoSEQ multiplex PCR. This table holds 150,000 to 200,000 clones, approximately 50% found once. Sample: CD8+ T cells sorted from blood, taken at roughly week 52, from a patient treated with tofacitinib. These receptors were collected from a human donor with alopecia areata. Each CDR3 is given with its conserved first and last residue. Fields, in order: CDR3 protein, CDR3 DNA, J gene, D gene, V gene, clone size. A D gene is named only where the DNA matches it firmly. Clone size is given for some rows only: seen once, a few or many times, or a class if the clone is expanded.

CDR3aa: CASKLIATDTQYF
CDR3nt: TGTGCCAGCAAACTCATTGCCACAGATACGCAGTATTTT
j_gene: TRBJ2-3
d_gene: .
v_gene: TRBV2
abundance: .

CDR3aa: CASGPYEQYF
CDR3nt: TGTGCCAGCGGACCTTACGAGCAGTACTTC
j_gene: TRBJ2-7
d_gene: .
v_gene: TRBV6-6
abundance: .

CDR3aa: CAWSVLGNTEAFF
CDR3nt: TGTGCCTGGAGTGTACTCGGGAACACTGAAGCTTTCTTT
j_gene: TRBJ1-1
d_gene: .
v_gene: TRBV30
abundance: .

CDR3aa: CASSLAGTGGETQYF
CDR3nt: TGTGCCAGCAGCTTGGCCGGGACAGGGGGAGAGACCCAGTACTTC
j_gene: TRBJ2-5
d_gene: TRBD1
v_gene: TRBV5-6
abundance: .

CDR3aa: CSVQSFSGDSDTQYF
CDR3nt: TGCAGCGTCCAGTCGTTTAGTGGAGACTCGGATACGCAGTATTTT
j_gene: TRBJ2-3
d_gene: .
v_gene: TRBV29-1
abundance: few

CDR3aa: CASSFSQSGYTDTQYF
CDR3nt: TGTGCCAGCAGCTTTTCGCAAAGCGGATACACAGATACGCAGTATTTT
j_gene: TRBJ2-3
d_gene: .
v_gene: TRBV11-1
abundance: once

CDR3aa: CASGAAGGYTQYF
CDR3nt: TGTGCCAGCGGGGCAGCAGGGGGTTATACGCAGTATTTT
j_gene: TRBJ2-3
d_gene: TRBD1
v_gene: TRBV7-3
abundance: few

CDR3aa: CASSLGRNTGELFF
CDR3nt: TGCGCCAGCAGCTTGGGCAGAAACACCGGGGAGCTGTTTTTT
j_gene: TRBJ2-2
d_gene: .
v_gene: TRBV5-1
abundance: .

CDR3aa: CASSFRLEQFF
CDR3nt: TGTGCCAGCAGCTTTCGTCTCGAGCAGTTCTTC
j_gene: TRBJ2-1
d_gene: .
v_gene: TRBV5-4
abundance: .

CDR3aa: CATDLGETQYF
CDR3nt: TGTGCCACCGACCTGGGAGAGACCCAGTACTTC
j_gene: TRBJ2-5
d_gene: .
v_gene: TRBV6-5
abundance: .

CDR3aa: CAISQVSGELFF
CDR3nt: TGTGCCATCAGCCAGGTGTCCGGGGAGCTGTTTTTT
j_gene: TRBJ2-2
d_gene: .
v_gene: TRBV10-3
abundance: few

CDR3aa: CASSARDSPNYEQYF
CDR3nt: TGTGCCAGCAGCGCCCGGGACAGCCCGAACTACGAGCAGTACTTC
j_gene: TRBJ2-7
d_gene: TRBD1
v_gene: TRBV9
abundance: .

CDR3aa: CASSYSTENTGELFF
CDR3nt: TGTGCCAGCAGTTACTCGACAGAAAACACCGGGGAGCTGTTTTTT
j_gene: TRBJ2-2
d_gene: .
v_gene: TRBV6-5
abundance: .

CDR3aa: CASSFLPGDNEQFF
CDR3nt: TGTGCCAGCAGTTTTTTGCCCGGAGACAATGAGCAGTTCTTC
j_gene: TRBJ2-1
d_gene: .
v_gene: TRBV27
abundance: .

CDR3aa: CASSLAVQETQYF
CDR3nt: TGTGCCAGCAGCTTAGCAGTTCAAGAGACCCAGTACTTC
j_gene: TRBJ2-5
d_gene: .
v_gene: TRBV7-9
abundance: few

CDR3aa: CAWSLQGWEKLFF
CDR3nt: TGTGCCTGGAGTTTGCAGGGATGGGAAAAACTGTTTTTT
j_gene: TRBJ1-4
d_gene: .
v_gene: TRBV30
abundance: .

CDR3aa: CASSVGLGQETQYF
CDR3nt: TGTGCCAGCAGCGTAGGTCTGGGGCAAGAGACCCAGTACTTC
j_gene: TRBJ2-5
d_gene: .
v_gene: TRBV9
abundance: .

CDR3aa: CASSSGGSPNSPLHF
CDR3nt: TGTGCCAGCAGCTCAGGGGGCAGTCCTAATTCACCCCTCCACTTT
j_gene: TRBJ1-6
d_gene: TRBD1
v_gene: TRBV7-2
abundance: once

CDR3aa: CASSLSTGGTNEKLFF
CDR3nt: TGTGCCAGCAGCTTATCAACAGGGGGCACTAATGAAAAACTGTTTTTT
j_gene: TRBJ1-4
d_gene: TRBD1
v_gene: TRBV7-8
abundance: .

CDR3aa: CASTGLETQYF
CDR3nt: TGTGCCAGCACCGGATTAGAGACCCAGTACTTC
j_gene: TRBJ2-5
d_gene: .
v_gene: TRBV6-5
abundance: .

CDR3aa: CASSFLDRAGNQPQHF
CDR3nt: TGTGCCAGCAGTTTTCTTGACAGGGCCGGCAATCAGCCCCAGCATTTT
j_gene: TRBJ1-5
d_gene: TRBD1
v_gene: TRBV27
abundance: .

CDR3aa: CAWSVRNLLGNTIYF
CDR3nt: TGTGCCTGGAGTGTACGGAACCTACTTGGAAACACCATATATTTT
j_gene: TRBJ1-3
d_gene: .
v_gene: TRBV30
abundance: .

CDR3aa: CASSPGFGYTF
CDR3nt: TGTGCCAGCAGTCCAGGGTTTGGCTACACCTTC
j_gene: TRBJ1-2
d_gene: .
v_gene: TRBV9
abundance: .

CDR3aa: CASSLETGLPHGYTF
CDR3nt: TGTGCCAGCAGCTTAGAAACAGGGCTACCGCATGGCTACACCTTC
j_gene: TRBJ1-2
d_gene: .
v_gene: TRBV7-9
abundance: .

CDR3aa: CASRGSGQGAYEQYF
CDR3nt: TGTGCCAGCAGGGGTTCTGGACAGGGGGCCTACGAGCAGTACTTC
j_gene: TRBJ2-7
d_gene: TRBD1
v_gene: TRBV27
abundance: few

CDR3aa: CASSSPFGPTEAFF
CDR3nt: TGTGCCAGCAGCTCCCCGTTCGGCCCCACTGAAGCTTTCTTT
j_gene: TRBJ1-1
d_gene: .
v_gene: TRBV7-8
abundance: .

CDR3aa: CASSLERLAGARGGYEQYF
CDR3nt: TGTGCCAGCAGCTTAGAGCGCCTAGCGGGGGCCCGAGGGGGCTACGAGCAGTACTTC
j_gene: TRBJ2-7
d_gene: TRBD2
v_gene: TRBV7-8
abundance: few

CDR3aa: CASSFWGMGQETQYF
CDR3nt: TGTGCCAGCAGCTTCTGGGGGATGGGGCAGGAGACCCAGTACTTC
j_gene: TRBJ2-5
d_gene: .
v_gene: TRBV7-8
abundance: once

CDR3aa: CASRRDVNYGYTF
CDR3nt: TGTGCCAGCAGAAGAGATGTTAACTATGGCTACACCTTC
j_gene: TRBJ1-2
d_gene: .
v_gene: TRBV9
abundance: few

CDR3aa: CASSLPGENTEAFF
CDR3nt: TGTGCCAGCAGTCTACCGGGGGAGAACACTGAAGCTTTCTTT
j_gene: TRBJ1-1
d_gene: .
v_gene: TRBV28
abundance: .

CDR3aa: CAWGDGGGPQHF
CDR3nt: TGTGCCTGGGGGGACGGCGGTGGGCCCCAGCATTTT
j_gene: TRBJ1-5
d_gene: .
v_gene: TRBV30
abundance: .

CDR3aa: CASSVAIGVLTEAFF
CDR3nt: TGTGCCAGCAGCGTAGCTATTGGCGTCCTCACTGAAGCTTTCTTT
j_gene: TRBJ1-1
d_gene: .
v_gene: TRBV9
abundance: .

CDR3aa: CAWSGGTGGTYEQYF
CDR3nt: TGTGCCTGGAGTGGTGGGACAGGGGGTACCTACGAGCAGTACTTC
j_gene: TRBJ2-7
d_gene: TRBD1
v_gene: TRBV30
abundance: few

CDR3aa: CAISRTEHNSPLHF
CDR3nt: TGTGCCATCAGCCGGACAGAGCATAATTCACCCCTCCACTTT
j_gene: TRBJ1-6
d_gene: .
v_gene: TRBV10-3
abundance: .

CDR3aa: CASSRVDTTNTEAFF
CDR3nt: TGTGCCAGTAGCAGGGTGGACACTACGAACACTGAAGCTTTCTTT
j_gene: TRBJ1-1
d_gene: .
v_gene: TRBV19
abundance: few

CDR3aa: CASSLVGNEQFF
CDR3nt: TGTGCCAGCAGCTTAGTAGGAAATGAGCAGTTCTTC
j_gene: TRBJ2-1
d_gene: .
v_gene: TRBV11-2
abundance: .

CDR3aa: CASSSWTADGYTF
CDR3nt: TGTGCCAGCAGTTCCTGGACAGCCGACGGCTACACCTTC
j_gene: TRBJ1-2
d_gene: .
v_gene: TRBV27
abundance: .

CDR3aa: CASSYGTTYEQYF
CDR3nt: TGTGCCAGCAGTTACGGGACAACCTACGAGCAGTACTTC
j_gene: TRBJ2-7
d_gene: .
v_gene: TRBV6-5
abundance: few

CDR3aa: CAWSSSSYNEQFF
CDR3nt: TGTGCCTGGAGTTCCAGCTCCTACAATGAGCAGTTCTTC
j_gene: TRBJ2-1
d_gene: .
v_gene: TRBV30
abundance: .

CDR3aa: CAIRVADAYEQYF
CDR3nt: TGTGCCATCAGGGTCGCTGACGCGTACGAGCAGTACTTC
j_gene: TRBJ2-7
d_gene: .
v_gene: TRBV10-3
abundance: .

CDR3aa: CASAHGATGNTIYF
CDR3nt: TGTGCCAGCGCACACGGAGCCACTGGAAACACCATATATTTT
j_gene: TRBJ1-3
d_gene: .
v_gene: TRBV9
abundance: .

CDR3aa: CASSLGTLGTYEQYF
CDR3nt: TGTGCCAGCAGCTTAGGCACCCTAGGGACCTACGAGCAGTACTTC
j_gene: TRBJ2-7
d_gene: .
v_gene: TRBV13
abundance: .